The 17 T cell receptor beta chains reported below all come from one sample, sequenced in a study of T-cell memory formation after mild COVID-19. MiXCR was run by TCRdb on the 5' RACE reads, yielding one entry per CDR3 protein. Of 400,000 or so distinct CDR3 sequences in the sample, around 20% were seen once. The material sequenced was PBMCs or a T cell subset sorted from them (not recorded which). These receptors were obtained from an adult woman who had mild COVID-19 (a few samples of this study predate the infection). Cell type and time point are not known.

V gene TRBV10-3 combines with J gene TRBJ1-2; D not resolved. Trimming left V 5 bases short and J 4 bases short, with 11 bases between. This CDR3 region has 13 residues. CDR1 is ENHRY and CDR2 is SYGVKD in the germline V gene. The CDR3 DNA follows: TGTGCCATCAGTACCGACACCTTCTATGGCTACACCTTC. It translates to CAISTDTFYGYTF.

The chain has TRBV27 and TRBJ1-1, with 9 bases identical to TRBD1. V was pared by 7 bases and J by 6 bases, with 6 bases of the junction left unmatched. CDR3 length: 13 amino acids. Germline V gene data show CDR1 as MNHEY and CDR2 as SMNVEV (reference sequence). This chain's CDR3 is CASMGQGYAEAFF. CDR3 nucleotide sequence: TGTGCCAGCATGGGACAGGGTTACGCTGAAGCTTTCTTT.

This clonotype was counted only a few times. The chain recombines TRBV18 with TRBJ2-3; 11 bases line up with TRBD1. Losses at the gene ends were 4 bases for V and 5 bases for J; bases not matched to a gene: 8. The CDR3 covers 16 residues. Germline V CDR1 and CDR2: KGHSH, LQKENI. CDR3 amino acids: CASSRTGGAGGDTQYF. The DNA of the CDR3 is TGTGCCAGCTCACGGACAGGGGGCGCCGGAGGAGATACGCAGTATTTT.

The genes are TRBV20-1 and TRBJ1-5; D is undetermined. CDR1 and CDR2 (germline): DFQATT, SNEGSKA (reference sequence). Trimming stripped 3 bases from V and 4 bases from J, with 13 bases between. CDR3 length: 14 amino acids. In nucleotides, the CDR3 is TGCAGTGCTAGTCGTGCGAGCGGTAATCAGCCCCAGCATTTT. Its translation is CSASRASGNQPQHF.

This clonotype was seen ten or more times. The J gene is TRBJ2-3, the V gene TRBV20-1, with D possibly matching TRBD2 (6 bases). CDR3 size: 11 residues. Germline V CDR1 and CDR2: DFQATT, SNEGSKA (reference sequence). V was clipped by 5 bases and J by 9 bases, with 12 bases between them. The CDR3 here is CSAEGAGTQYF. In nucleotides, the CDR3 is TGCAGTGCTGAAGGTGCGGGGACGCAGTATTTT.

J is TRBJ1-2 and V is TRBV20-1; TRBD1 is a possible D gene (6 bases). The CDR3 length is 12 residues. V lost 4 bases to trimming and J lost 8 bases, with 14 bases between them. Germline CDR1 DFQATT, CDR2 SNEGSKA (reference sequence). CDR3 DNA sequence: TGCAGTGCTATTAGGGGGATGGGGGGCTACACCTTC. It specifies CSAIRGMGGYTF.

This clonotype showed up just a few times. The gene calls are TRBV24-1 and TRBJ2-1; D is perhaps TRBD1 (6 bases). Germline V gives CDR1 KGHDR, CDR2 SFDVKD. V was clipped by 9 bases and J by 5 bases, with 13 bases between them. This CDR3 is 13 amino acids long. For the CDR3, the DNA is TGTGCCACCGGTACAGGGCTTGACAATGAGCAGTTCTTC. It codes for CATGTGLDNEQFF.

The chain carries TRBV12-3 or TRBV12-4 and TRBJ1-2; D might be TRBD1 (6 bases). Trimming shortened V by 2 bases and J by 4 bases, and 11 bases separated the two germline ends. This CDR3 comprises 14 residues. CDR3: CASSLTGAAYGYTF. The CDR3 DNA reads TGTGCCAGCAGTTTAACGGGGGCGGCCTATGGCTACACCTTC.

CDR3 residues: CASIARGARQFF. The DNA for the CDR3 is TGTGCCAGCATTGCACGGGGGGCTAGACAGTTCTTC. This chain joins TRBV7-3 and TRBJ2-1, with D possibly TRBD2 on 7 matching bases. In germline, CDR1 is SGHTA, CDR2 FQGTGA. This CDR3 has 12 residues. Trimming removed 7 bases from V and 13 bases from J, with 17 bases in between.

The rearrangement links TRBV27 to TRBJ2-7; D is uncertain. The CDR3 length is 13 residues. In germline, CDR1 is MNHEY, CDR2 SMNVEV (reference sequence). V lost 5 bases and J lost 0, with 8 bases in between. CDR3 in amino acids: CASSLQNSYEQYF. DNA of the CDR3: TGTGCCAGCAGTCTCCAGAACTCCTACGAGCAGTACTTC.

A few counts support this clonotype. The genes are TRBV5-1 and TRBJ2-1; weak D call: TRBD2 (6 bases). Germline CDR1 reads SGHRS; CDR2 reads YFSETQ. The CDR3 is made up of 13 amino acids. V was cut by 3 bases and J by 6 bases, with 10 bases left in between. CDR3 nucleotides: TGCGCCAGCAGCTGGGTAGCGGCCAATGAGCAGTTCTTC. Amino acids: CASSWVAANEQFF.

The V call is TRBV4-3, the J call TRBJ1-1; D is unclear. Trimming cost V 0 bases and J 1 base, with 9 bases left between them. Germline V CDR1 and CDR2: LGHNA, YSLEER. The CDR3 runs 15 residues. The CDR3 bases are TGCGCCAGCAGCCAAGATGGAACTCAGAACACTGAAGCTTTCTTT. This sequence encodes CASSQDGTQNTEAFF.

The J gene is TRBJ2-5, the V gene TRBV29-1; TRBD1 matches 7 bases. The CDR3 is 13 amino acids. V gave up 6 bases and J gave up 2 bases; unmatched junction bases: 6. CDR1 and CDR2 (germline): SQVTM, ANQGSEA. The CDR3 coding sequence is TGCAGCGTGACGGGACAGTTACAAGAGACCCAGTACTTC. Encoded protein: CSVTGQLQETQYF.

This clonotype turned up a few times. The V gene is TRBV12-3 or TRBV12-4, the J gene TRBJ1-2; D ambiguous. Trimming took 0 bases from V and 7 from J, leaving 9 bases between them. This CDR3 is 13 amino acids long. CDR3 sequence reads: CASSLAPPGGYTF. CDR3 in DNA: TGTGCCAGCAGTTTAGCCCCCCCCGGTGGCTACACCTTC.

The chain links TRBV7-2 to TRBJ1-5, with 10 nucleotides matching TRBD1. This CDR3 has 16 amino acids. Trimming took 4 bases from V and 2 from J; bases not matched to a gene: 5. The germline CDR1 and CDR2 sequences are SGHTA and FQGNSA. The CDR3 reads CASSYWTGGGNQPQHF. The CDR3 region has the DNA TGTGCCAGCAGCTACTGGACAGGGGGGGGCAATCAGCCCCAGCATTTT.

The chain joins TRBV7-9 to TRBJ2-3, with unresolved D. V lost 1 base, J lost 2 bases, and 13 bases lay in between. This CDR3 has 16 residues. CDR1 and CDR2 from the germline V gene are SEHNR and FQNEAQ (reference sequence). CDR3 nucleotides: TGTGCCAGCAGCTTAGACTCAGAGAGACACACAGATACGCAGTATTTT. It codes for CASSLDSERHTDTQYF.

The gene calls are TRBV19 and TRBJ2-7; 9 positions match TRBD2. CDR3 length equals 15 residues. Unmatched junction bases numbered 7, after V lost 3 bases and J lost 4 bases. In germline, CDR1 is LNHDA, CDR2 SQIVND (reference sequence). The chain's CDR3 is CASSIALAGSYEQYF. The CDR3 DNA sequence: TGTGCCAGTAGTATTGCTCTAGCGGGATCATACGAGCAGTACTTC.